Listed here are 22 T cell receptor beta chains from one sample, sequenced in a study of T cell responses to AZD1222 COVID-19 vaccine. Repertoires were generated with immunoSEQ multiplex PCR, while TCRdb's copy carries only in-frame clones and drops some. Of approximately 220,000 clones listed, just over 90% are singletons. Sequencing used peripheral blood, obtained on day 0 of MenACWY control vaccination. The receptors were gathered from an adult in good health.

This rearrangement joins TRBV15 to TRBJ2-1; D may correspond to TRBD1 or TRBD2 (5 bases each). The V gene's germline CDR1 is LNHNV and CDR2 YYDKDF (reference sequence). V was shortened by 1 base and J by 13 bases, with 17 bases between the two germline ends. The CDR3 is 14 amino acids. This CDR3 is CATSRAVGDRRQFF. The CDR3 DNA reads as TGTGCCACCAGCAGAGCCGTCGGGGACCGTCGTCAGTTCTTC.

The chain carries TRBV28 and TRBJ2-1, with 12 bases fitting TRBD2. Per the germline V gene, CDR1 is MDHEN and CDR2 is SYDVKM. The CDR3 sequence is 15 residues long. The J segment lost 8 bases and the V segment lost 5 bases, leaving 7 bases of the junction unmatched. For the CDR3, the DNA is TGTGCCAGCAGTACTAGCGGGGGGCCTGCACATGAGCAGTTCTTC. Its translation is CASSTSGGPAHEQFF.

The genes are TRBV20-1 and TRBJ1-5; perhaps TRBD1 as D (6 bases). This CDR3 has 11 amino acids. The V gene lost 5 bases and the J gene lost 4 bases, with 6 bases spanning the gap. Germline lookup yields CDR1 DFQATT and CDR2 SNEGSKA (reference sequence). CDR3 DNA: TGCAGTGCTGGACAGAATCAGCCCCAGCATTTT. Translation: CSAGQNQPQHF.

The chain links TRBV7-9 to TRBJ1-3; no reliable D call. The V gene lost 4 bases and the J gene lost 1 base, with 17 bases spanning the gap. This CDR3 is built from 17 residues. Germline V gene data show CDR1 as SEHNR and CDR2 as FQNEAQ (reference sequence). The CDR3, as DNA: TGTGCCAGCAGCTCCAGGACGAAGCCTGCTTCTGGAAACACCATATATTTT. Translating gives CASSSRTKPASGNTIYF.

Only a few counts were recorded for this clone. This chain links TRBV5-1 with TRBJ2-1; D could derive from TRBD1 or TRBD2 (5 bases each). This CDR3 has 16 residues. The V gene's germline CDR1 is SGHRS and CDR2 YFSETQ. The V end lost 3 bases, the J end lost 4 bases, and 17 bases lay between the germline ends. Written as DNA, the CDR3 is TGCGCCAGCAGCTCCGACAGTTCTCGAGGGTACAATGAGCAGTTCTTC. Translated, it gives CASSSDSSRGYNEQFF.

This chain joins TRBV21-1 and TRBJ2-7; the D segment call TRBD1 is taken from the table without a DNA check. TRBV21-1 is given as a pseudogene. The CDR3 contains 13 residues. CDR3 protein: CASSNGRSYEQYF. As DNA, the CDR3 is TGTGCCAGCAGCAATGGCAGGTCCTACGAGCAGTACTTC.

The gene calls are TRBV6-2 or TRBV6-3 and TRBJ1-2; D not resolved. Per the germline V gene, CDR1 is MNHEY and CDR2 is SVGEGT. The CDR3 extends over 13 amino acids. Trimming removed 2 bases at V and 5 bases at J, with 9 bases between. CDR3 amino acids: CASSYRPEYGYTF. The CDR3 nucleotides read TGTGCCAGCAGTTACCGACCGGAATATGGCTACACCTTC.

V usage is TRBV5-1 and J usage is TRBJ1-4; 8 bases map to TRBD1. The junction had 3 bases not matched to a gene; V was cut back by 1 base and J by 7 bases. The CDR3 is made up of 14 amino acids. CDR1 is SGHRS and CDR2 is YFSETQ in the germline V gene. As DNA, the CDR3 is TGCGCCAGCAGCTTGAACAGGGGGGGTGAAAAACTGTTTTTT. Its protein product is CASSLNRGGEKLFF.

The rearrangement links TRBV28 to TRBJ1-1; 9 bases are a match to TRBD1. This CDR3 has 13 residues. CDR1 and CDR2 (germline): MDHEN, SYDVKM. The V segment lost 6 bases and the J segment 7 bases; nucleotides outside the gene matches: 6. The CDR3 is CASRRPGQGEAFF. CDR3 in DNA: TGTGCCAGCAGAAGACCGGGACAGGGTGAAGCTTTCTTT.

This chain joins TRBV28 and TRBJ2-3; 9 bases agree with TRBD1. CDR3 length equals 16 residues. Germline V gene sequence: CDR1 MDHEN, CDR2 SYDVKM. The junction had 11 bases not matched to a gene; V was cut back by 5 bases and J by 5 bases. CDR3 nucleotides: TGTGCCAGCAGTGGCTGGGACAGGGCCTACGGAGATACGCAGTATTTT. This codes for CASSGWDRAYGDTQYF.

This chain uses TRBV5-1 with TRBJ2-2; 16 nucleotides align to TRBD2. Germline-derived CDR1 and CDR2 are SGHRS and YFSETQ. V shed 5 bases and J 4 bases; nucleotides not matched to a gene: 11. The CDR3 is 19 residues long. The CDR3: CASRPMGLAGGPSTGELFF. The CDR3 DNA follows: TGCGCCAGCAGACCCATGGGACTAGCGGGGGGGCCGAGCACCGGGGAGCTGTTTTTT.

V gene TRBV7-2 combines with J gene TRBJ1-5, with D perhaps TRBD1 (5 bases). The germline V and J ends were trimmed by 3 bases and 3 bases, with 12 bases remaining between them. From germline, CDR1 is SGHTA and CDR2 FQGNSA. The CDR3 consists of 15 residues. CDR3 loop: CASSFQGTNNQPQHF. DNA of the CDR3: TGTGCCAGCAGCTTTCAGGGAACCAACAATCAGCCCCAGCATTTT. Based on the CDR3 plus reference TRBV7-2 and TRBJ1-5, the full variable domain is GAGVSQSPSNKVTEKGKDVELRCDPISGHTALYWYRQSLGQGLEFLIYFQGNSAPDKSGLPSDRFSAERTGGSVSTLTIQRTQQEDSAVYLCASSFQGTNNQPQHFGDGTRLSIL.

The chain has TRBV15 and TRBJ1-2, with no clear D. Trimming removed 0 bases at V and 1 base at J, with 6 bases between. The germline CDR1 and CDR2 sequences are LNHNV and YYDKDF (reference sequence). The CDR3 runs to 14 residues. The CDR3 spells CATSREGFNYGYTF. CDR3 nucleotides: TGTGCCACCAGCAGAGAAGGATTTAACTATGGCTACACCTTC.

CDR3 in DNA: TGTGCCAGCAGCCCCACGAGGCACAAGGGTGGCTACACCTTC. It encodes CASSPTRHKGGYTF. The V gene is TRBV7-2, the J gene TRBJ1-2; D ambiguous. This CDR3 spans 14 amino acids. V gave up 5 bases and J gave up 7 bases, with 17 bases separating them. Germline assignment: CDR1 SGHTA and CDR2 FQGNSA.

This clone was detected once. This chain connects TRBV5-1 to TRBJ1-2, with 7 positions matching TRBD1. This CDR3 has 16 residues. Germline lookup yields CDR1 SGHRS and CDR2 YFSETQ. After removal of 5 bases from V and 2 bases from J, the junction contained 12 bases not matched to a gene. The CDR3 region has the DNA TGCGCCAGCAGACCTACAGGGGAAAGGGCCAACTATGGCTACACCTTC. Translating gives CASRPTGERANYGYTF.

The V gene is TRBV19, the J gene TRBJ2-3; 7 nucleotides agree with TRBD1. The CDR3 is made up of 13 amino acids. Trimming took 11 bases from V and 1 from J; bases not matched to a gene: 6. CDR1 LNHDA and CDR2 SQIVND come from the germline V gene (reference sequence). CDR3 coding DNA: TGTGCCTCCAGGGGGACAGGCACAGATACGCAGTATTTT. Protein sequence: CASRGTGTDTQYF. The full variable domain, with the rest looked up from reference TRBV19 and TRBJ2-3, is DGGITQSPKYLFRKEGQNVTLSCEQNLNHDAMYWYRQDPGQGLRLIYYSQIVNDFQKGDIAEGYSVSREKKESFPLTVTSAQKNPTAFYLCASRGTGTDTQYFGPGTRLTVL.

The rearrangement links TRBV5-1 to TRBJ2-2; D not certain. Trimming cost V 1 base and J 5 bases, with 15 bases left between them. The CDR3 runs 16 residues. Germline V gene sequence: CDR1 SGHRS, CDR2 YFSETQ. The CDR3 DNA reads as TGCGCCAGCAGCTTGCTGTACGCGGCCCAGACCGGGGAGCTGTTTTTT. As protein: CASSLLYAAQTGELFF.

V gene TRBV30 combines with J gene TRBJ1-1; TRBD1 is a possible D gene (6 bases). Trimming took 0 bases from V and 11 from J, leaving 13 bases between them. CDR1 is GTSNPN, CDR2 SVGIG, per germline (reference sequence). The CDR3 extends over 12 amino acids. The CDR3 region has the DNA TGTGCCTGGAGTGTAGGGGGGTTGAAGGCTTTCTTT. This translates into CAWSVGGLKAFF.

The gene calls are TRBV3-1 (or the pseudogene TRBV3-2) and TRBJ1-1; a possible D gene is TRBD1 (6 bases). Germline-derived CDR1 and CDR2 are LGHDT and YNNKEL (reference sequence). CDR3 length: 14 amino acids. Trimming took 1 base from V and 1 from J, leaving 7 bases between them. The CDR3 nucleotides read TGTGCCAGCAGCCAAGGACAGGCGAACACTGAAGCTTTCTTT. As protein: CASSQGQANTEAFF.

The rearrangement joins TRBV9 to TRBJ2-1, with D possibly being TRBD2 (6 bases). This CDR3 has 15 amino acids. V lost 0 bases and J 6 bases, leaving 13 bases between the germline ends. CDR1 is SGDLS, CDR2 YYNGEE, per germline. The CDR3 spells CASSVDPIGSNEQFF. CDR3 nucleotides: TGTGCCAGCAGCGTAGACCCCATCGGGAGCAATGAGCAGTTCTTC.

The count of this clone is one. The V call is TRBV19, the J call TRBJ2-7; 8 nucleotides line up with TRBD1. Trimming removed 10 bases from V and 1 base from J; junction bases left unmatched: 9. CDR1 LNHDA and CDR2 SQIVND come from the germline V gene (reference sequence). The CDR3 loop spans 14 amino acids. CDR3 bases: TGTGCCACCTCGATGGGGACAGGATCCTACGAGCAGTACTTC. This codes for CATSMGTGSYEQYF.

The rearrangement uses TRBV4-1 and TRBJ1-1, with unresolved D. Trimming shortened V by 3 bases and J by 7 bases, and 18 bases separated the two germline ends. The CDR3 loop spans 15 amino acids. CDR1 and CDR2 from the germline V gene are MGHRA and YSYEKL. CDR3 sequence (DNA): TGCGCCAGCAGCCACCAAACAACGGGTTCCGGTGAAGCTTTCTTT. Its protein product is CASSHQTTGSGEAFF.